The 10 T cell receptor beta chains reported below all come from one sample, sequenced in a study of blood T cell repertoires in COVID-19. The repertoire was sequenced with immunoSEQ multiplex PCR; TCRdb's copy has only in-frame clones and lacks some. The sample comprises around 170,000 clones, around 92% of which are singletons, and about 3% rests with the top ten. Sequencing was done on a sample of peripheral blood. The receptor source for this set is a man aged 55-75 years with acute or convalescent COVID-19.

This clone appeared once. V gene TRBV5-5 combines with J gene TRBJ2-1; TRBD2 agrees at 7 bases. V dropped 7 bases and J dropped 5; count of bases not matched to a gene: 9. Germline lookup yields CDR1 SGHKS and CDR2 YYEKEE (reference sequence). This CDR3 is built from 14 residues. DNA for the CDR3: TGTGCCAGCGACCCAGGGCTAGCGGACAATGAGCAGTTCTTC. Protein product: CASDPGLADNEQFF.

The V and J genes are TRBV6-5 and TRBJ2-1; 7 bases are a match to TRBD1. J lost 10 bases, V lost 4 bases, and 7 bases had no gene match. This CDR3 has 13 amino acids. The germline gives CDR1 MNHEY, CDR2 SVGAGI. The CDR3 region is CASSFPGGGEQFF. For the CDR3, the DNA is TGTGCCAGCAGTTTCCCAGGGGGTGGGGAGCAGTTCTTC.

This chain uses TRBV3-1 (or the pseudogene TRBV3-2) with TRBJ1-2; 10 bases fit TRBD1. V gave up 4 bases and J gave up 5 bases; unmatched junction bases: 10. The length of the CDR3 is 16 residues. Germline CDR1 reads LGHDT; CDR2 reads YNNKEL (reference sequence). The CDR3, as DNA: TGTGCCAGCAGCCCGACAGGGGGCGCGTACGGTTATGGCTACACCTTC. This encodes CASSPTGGAYGYGYTF.

J is TRBJ2-1 and V is TRBV6-5; D gene unclear. The V end lost 5 bases, the J end lost 2 bases, and 10 bases lay between the germline ends. The CDR3 loop spans 14 amino acids. CDR1 MNHEY and CDR2 SVGAGI come from the germline V gene. CDR3 in DNA: TGTGCCAGCAGTCAGACACAAACCTACAATGAGCAGTTCTTC. Its protein is CASSQTQTYNEQFF.

V gene TRBV15 combines with J gene TRBJ2-1; no firm D call. The CDR3 is 17 amino acids. CDR1 is LNHNV, CDR2 YYDKDF, per germline (reference sequence). With 0 bases removed from V and 0 bases from J, the gap between germline ends came to 12 bases. The CDR3 DNA reads as TGTGCCACCAGCAGAGATTACCAACCGAGCTCCTACAATGAGCAGTTCTTC. It specifies CATSRDYQPSSYNEQFF.

The chain has TRBV4-1 and TRBJ2-3; 9 bases agree with TRBD2. V trimming: 0 bases; J trimming: 1 base; junction bases outside the gene matches: 2. The CDR3 loop spans 16 amino acids. The V gene's germline CDR1 is MGHRA and CDR2 YSYEKL. Here the CDR3 reads CASSQEGLAGTDTQYF. For the CDR3, the DNA is TGCGCCAGCAGCCAAGAGGGACTAGCCGGCACAGATACGCAGTATTTT.

The chain joins TRBV19 to TRBJ2-2, with 11 bases lining up with TRBD1. The CDR3 consists of 17 residues. V was pared by 5 bases and J by 5 bases, with 10 bases of the junction left unmatched. Germline V gives CDR1 LNHDA, CDR2 SQIVND (reference sequence). The CDR3 spells CASSPRGQGADTGELFF. CDR3 DNA: TGTGCCAGTAGTCCTCGAGGACAGGGGGCGGATACCGGGGAGCTGTTTTTT.

The V gene is TRBV13, the J gene TRBJ1-1; no definite D call. Germline loops: CDR1 PRHDT, CDR2 FYEKMQ (reference sequence). Trimming took off 2 bases at V and 1 base at J, with 5 bases between the two ends. This CDR3 region has 13 residues. In DNA form, the CDR3 reads TGTGCCAGCAGCTTAACATGGAACACTGAAGCTTTCTTT. Encoded protein: CASSLTWNTEAFF.

For the CDR3, the DNA is TGCGCCAGCAGCCAATCAGCAGGGGGCACTGAAGCTTTCTTT. Protein: CASSQSAGGTEAFF. V is TRBV4-1 and J is TRBJ1-1, with TRBD1 matching over 7 bases. Trimming took 2 bases from V and 4 from J; bases not matched to a gene: 4. Germline V gene data show CDR1 as MGHRA and CDR2 as YSYEKL. The CDR3 runs 14 residues.

The chain carries TRBV24-1 and TRBJ2-1; 7 bases line up with TRBD2. The CDR3 runs to 16 residues. Germline-derived CDR1 and CDR2 are KGHDR and SFDVKD. V lost 3 bases, J lost 8 bases, and 12 bases stayed unmatched. The CDR3 DNA is TGTGCCACCAGTGATAGTAGAAGCGGGGTAAAGGATGAGCAGTTCTTC. Amino acid sequence: CATSDSRSGVKDEQFF.